This T cell receptor (beta chain) was found in a study of T cell responses to AZD1222 COVID-19 vaccine. V shed 1 base, J shed 7 bases, and the junction held 15 bases outside the gene matches. The CDR3 is 18 residues long. CDR1 and CDR2 (germline): SEHNR, FQNEAQ (reference sequence). Produced via immunoSEQ multiplex PCR; TCRdb's table is partial and in-frame only. The sample holds about 140,000 clones; about 82% are singletons and the top ten take approximately 5.4%. The chain recombines TRBV7-9 with TRBJ1-2, with TRBD1 identical over 10 bases. The TCR comes from an adult who received the AZD1222 COVID-19 vaccine. This sample comprised peripheral blood, obtained 28 days after the second AZD1222 dose. Here the CDR3 DNA reads TGTGCCAGCAGCTTAGGAAGTGGGGGACAGGGGACCCAACTTGGCTACACCTTC. Translated, it gives CASSLGSGGQGTQLGYTF. Full variable domain (rest looked up from reference TRBV7-9 and TRBJ1-2): DTGVSQNPRHKITKRGQNVTFRCDPISEHNRLYWYRQTLGQGPEFLTYFQNEAQLEKSRLLSDRFSAERPKGSFSTLEIQRTEQGDSAMYLCASSLGSGGQGTQLGYTFGSGTRLTVV.